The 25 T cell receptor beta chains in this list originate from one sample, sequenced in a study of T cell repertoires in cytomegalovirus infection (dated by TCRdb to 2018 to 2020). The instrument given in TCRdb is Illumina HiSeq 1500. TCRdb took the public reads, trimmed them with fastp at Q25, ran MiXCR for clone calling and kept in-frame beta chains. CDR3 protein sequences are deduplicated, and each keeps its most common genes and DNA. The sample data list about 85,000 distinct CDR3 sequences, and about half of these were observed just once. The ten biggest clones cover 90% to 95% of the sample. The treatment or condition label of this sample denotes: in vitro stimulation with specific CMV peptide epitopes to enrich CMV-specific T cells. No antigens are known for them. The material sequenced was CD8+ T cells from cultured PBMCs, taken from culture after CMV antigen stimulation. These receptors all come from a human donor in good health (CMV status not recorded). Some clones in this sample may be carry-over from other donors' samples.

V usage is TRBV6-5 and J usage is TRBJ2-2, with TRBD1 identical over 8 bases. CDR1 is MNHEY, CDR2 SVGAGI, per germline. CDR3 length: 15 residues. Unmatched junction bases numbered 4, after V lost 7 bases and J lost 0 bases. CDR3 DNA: TGTGCCAGCACTCGACAGGGGCCGAACACCGGGGAGCTGTTTTTT. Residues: CASTRQGPNTGELFF.

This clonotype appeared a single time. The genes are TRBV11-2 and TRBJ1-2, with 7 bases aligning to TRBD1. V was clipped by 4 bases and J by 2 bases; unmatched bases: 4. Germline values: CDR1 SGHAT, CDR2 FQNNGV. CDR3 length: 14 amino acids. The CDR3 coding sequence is TGTGCCAGCAGCTGGGGGGACAGCAACTATGGCTACACCTTC. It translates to CASSWGDSNYGYTF.

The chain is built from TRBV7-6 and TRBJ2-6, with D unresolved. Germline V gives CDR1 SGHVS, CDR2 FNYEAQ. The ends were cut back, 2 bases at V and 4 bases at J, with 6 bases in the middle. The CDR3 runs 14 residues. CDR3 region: CASSLISGANVLTF. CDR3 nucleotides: TGTGCCAGCAGCTTAATTTCCGGGGCCAACGTCCTGACTTTC. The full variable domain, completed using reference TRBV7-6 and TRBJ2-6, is GAGVSQSPRYKVTKRGQDVALRCDPISGHVSLYWYRQALGQGPEFLTYFNYEAQQDKSGLPNDRFSAERPEGSISTLTIQRTEQRDSAMYRCASSLISGANVLTFGAGSRLTVL.

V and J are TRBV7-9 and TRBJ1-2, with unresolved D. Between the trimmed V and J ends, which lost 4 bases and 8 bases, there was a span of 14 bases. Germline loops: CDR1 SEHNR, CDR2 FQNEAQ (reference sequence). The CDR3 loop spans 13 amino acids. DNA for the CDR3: TGTGCCAGCAGCTATCCCCGAGGGAAGGGCTACACCTTC. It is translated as CASSYPRGKGYTF.

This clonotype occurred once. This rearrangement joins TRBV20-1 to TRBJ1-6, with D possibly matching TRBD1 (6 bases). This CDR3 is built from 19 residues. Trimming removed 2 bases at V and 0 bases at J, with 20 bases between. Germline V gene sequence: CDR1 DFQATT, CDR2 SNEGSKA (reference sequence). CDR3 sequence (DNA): TGCAGTGCTAGAATAGGGCAACAGGGCGGTAGCTCCTATAATTCACCCCTCCACTTT. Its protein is CSARIGQQGGSSYNSPLHF.

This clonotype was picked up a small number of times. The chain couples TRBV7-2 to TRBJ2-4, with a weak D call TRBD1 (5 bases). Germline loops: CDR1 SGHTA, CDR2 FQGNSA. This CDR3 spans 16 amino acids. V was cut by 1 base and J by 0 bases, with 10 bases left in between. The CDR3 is CASSLVRAAAKNIQYF. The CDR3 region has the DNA TGTGCCAGCAGCTTAGTCAGGGCAGCAGCCAAAAACATTCAGTACTTC.

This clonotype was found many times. The CDR3: CASSYAIRGSEAFF. CDR3 DNA: TGTGCCAGCAGTTACGCAATTAGGGGATCTGAAGCTTTCTTT. V gene TRBV6-5 combines with J gene TRBJ1-1; D perhaps matches TRBD1 (5 bases). The CDR3 extends over 14 amino acids. V was pared by 2 bases and J by 6 bases, with 13 bases between. Germline lookup yields CDR1 MNHEY and CDR2 SVGAGI.

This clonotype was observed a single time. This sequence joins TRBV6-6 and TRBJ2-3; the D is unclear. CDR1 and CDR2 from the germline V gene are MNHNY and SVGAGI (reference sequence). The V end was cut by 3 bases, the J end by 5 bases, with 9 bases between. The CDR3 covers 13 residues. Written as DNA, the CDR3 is TGTGCCAGCAGTTATTTTTCGGGAGATACGCAGTATTTT. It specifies CASSYFSGDTQYF.

The CDR3 loop is CASSMGLSSYEQYF. DNA of the CDR3: TGTGCCAGTAGTATGGGGCTGAGCTCCTACGAGCAGTACTTC. The chain combines TRBV19 with TRBJ2-7, with TRBD1 as a possible D gene (5 bases). Trimming took 3 bases from V and 0 from J, leaving 9 bases between them. Germline V gene sequence: CDR1 LNHDA, CDR2 SQIVND (reference sequence). CDR3 length: 14 residues.

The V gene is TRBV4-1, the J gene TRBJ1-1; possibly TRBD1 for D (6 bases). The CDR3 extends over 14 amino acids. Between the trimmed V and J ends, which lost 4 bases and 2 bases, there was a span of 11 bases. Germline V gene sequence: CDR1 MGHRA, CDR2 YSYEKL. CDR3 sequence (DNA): TGCGCCAGCAGCCCCAACAGGGCAAACACTGAAGCTTTCTTT. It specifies CASSPNRANTEAFF.

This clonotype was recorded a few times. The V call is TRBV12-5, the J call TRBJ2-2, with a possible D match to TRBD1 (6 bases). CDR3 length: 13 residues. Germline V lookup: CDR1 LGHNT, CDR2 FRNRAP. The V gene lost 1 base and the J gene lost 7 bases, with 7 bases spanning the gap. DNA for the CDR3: TGTGCTAGTGGTTTGGCAGGGGACGGGGAGCTGTTTTTT. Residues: CASGLAGDGELFF.

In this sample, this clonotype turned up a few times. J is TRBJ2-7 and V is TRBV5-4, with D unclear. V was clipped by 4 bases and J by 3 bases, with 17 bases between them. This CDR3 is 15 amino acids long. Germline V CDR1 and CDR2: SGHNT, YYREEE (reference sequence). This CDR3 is CASSPAFGWDYEQYF. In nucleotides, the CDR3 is TGTGCCAGCAGCCCGGCCTTTGGGTGGGACTACGAGCAGTACTTC.

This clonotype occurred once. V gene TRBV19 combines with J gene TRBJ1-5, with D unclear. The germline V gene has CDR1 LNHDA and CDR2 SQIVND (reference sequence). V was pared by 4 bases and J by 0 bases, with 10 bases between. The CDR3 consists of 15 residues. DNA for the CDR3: TGTGCCAGTAGTAACGTCGCGGGTAGCAATCAGCCCCAGCATTTT. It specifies CASSNVAGSNQPQHF.

CDR3 residues: CASSVVAGSSYNEQFF. CDR3 in DNA: TGTGCCAGCAGTGTGGTCGCGGGGTCCTCCTACAATGAGCAGTTCTTC. The V call is TRBV2, the J call TRBJ2-1; maybe TRBD2 (6 bases). CDR1 is SNHLY, CDR2 FYNNEI, per germline. This CDR3 spans 16 amino acids. V was trimmed by 4 bases and J by 0 bases, leaving 13 bases between them.

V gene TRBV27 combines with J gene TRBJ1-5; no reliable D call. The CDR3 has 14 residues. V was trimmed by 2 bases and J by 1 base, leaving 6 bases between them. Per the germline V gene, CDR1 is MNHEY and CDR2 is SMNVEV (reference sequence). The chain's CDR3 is CASSLRGSNQPQHF. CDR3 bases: TGTGCCAGCAGTTTAAGAGGCAGCAATCAGCCCCAGCATTTT.

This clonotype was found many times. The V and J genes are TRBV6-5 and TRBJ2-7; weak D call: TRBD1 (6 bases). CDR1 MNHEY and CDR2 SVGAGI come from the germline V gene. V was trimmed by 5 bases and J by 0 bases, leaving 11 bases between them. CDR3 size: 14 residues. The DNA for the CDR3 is TGTGCCAGCAGTGACAGGTGGAGCTCCTACGAGCAGTACTTC. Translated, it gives CASSDRWSSYEQYF.

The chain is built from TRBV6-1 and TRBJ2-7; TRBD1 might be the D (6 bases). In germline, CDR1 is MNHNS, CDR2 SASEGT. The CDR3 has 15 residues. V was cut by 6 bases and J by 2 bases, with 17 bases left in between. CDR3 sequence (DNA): TGTGCCAGCAGGGACCAGAAGGGGGTCCCCTACGAGCAGTACTTC. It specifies CASRDQKGVPYEQYF.

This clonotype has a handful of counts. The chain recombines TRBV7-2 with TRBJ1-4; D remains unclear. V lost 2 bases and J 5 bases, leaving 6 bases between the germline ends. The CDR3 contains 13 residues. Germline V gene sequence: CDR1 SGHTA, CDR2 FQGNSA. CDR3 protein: CASSLNTNEKLFF. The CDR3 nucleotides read TGTGCCAGCAGCTTAAATACCAATGAAAAACTGTTTTTT.

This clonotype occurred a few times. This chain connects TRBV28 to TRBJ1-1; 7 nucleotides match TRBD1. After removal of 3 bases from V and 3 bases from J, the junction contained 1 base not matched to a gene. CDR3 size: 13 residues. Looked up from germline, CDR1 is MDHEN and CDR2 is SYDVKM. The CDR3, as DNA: TGTGCCAGCAGTTTCACAGGGGACACTGAAGCTTTCTTT. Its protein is CASSFTGDTEAFF.

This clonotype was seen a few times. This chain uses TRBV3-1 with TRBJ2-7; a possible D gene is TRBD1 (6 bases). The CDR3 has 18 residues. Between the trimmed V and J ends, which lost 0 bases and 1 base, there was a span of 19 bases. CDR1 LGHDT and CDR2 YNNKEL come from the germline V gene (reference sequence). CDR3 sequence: CASSQDRSGDPLSYEQYF. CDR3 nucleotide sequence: TGTGCCAGCAGCCAAGATAGGTCAGGGGACCCCCTTTCCTACGAGCAGTACTTC.

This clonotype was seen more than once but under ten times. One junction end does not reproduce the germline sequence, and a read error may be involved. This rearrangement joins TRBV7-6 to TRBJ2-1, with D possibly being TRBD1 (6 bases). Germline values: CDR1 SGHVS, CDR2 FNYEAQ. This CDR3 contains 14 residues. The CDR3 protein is CASSPGTMTALSRF. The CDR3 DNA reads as TGTGCCAGCAGCCCCGGGACAATGACTGCCCTCTCGAGATTC.

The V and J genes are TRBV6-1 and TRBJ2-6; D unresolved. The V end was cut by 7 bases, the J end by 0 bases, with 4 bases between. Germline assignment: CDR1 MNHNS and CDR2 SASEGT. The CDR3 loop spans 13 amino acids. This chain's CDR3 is CASKSSGANVLTF. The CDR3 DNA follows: TGTGCCAGCAAAAGCTCTGGGGCCAACGTCCTGACTTTC.

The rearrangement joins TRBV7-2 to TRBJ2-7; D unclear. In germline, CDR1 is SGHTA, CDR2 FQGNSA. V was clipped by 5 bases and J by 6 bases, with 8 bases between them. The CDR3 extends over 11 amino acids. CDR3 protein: CASSLWSEQYF. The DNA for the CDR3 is TGTGCCAGCAGCCTCTGGAGCGAGCAGTACTTC.

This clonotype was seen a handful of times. This CDR3 is CASSEYSSTRYEQYF. The CDR3 bases are TGTGCCAGCAGTGAATATTCGAGTACGAGGTACGAGCAGTACTTC. V usage is TRBV6-1 and J usage is TRBJ2-7; D is undetermined. Per the germline V gene, CDR1 is MNHNS and CDR2 is SASEGT. CDR3 length: 15 amino acids. Between the trimmed V and J ends, which lost 2 bases and 4 bases, there was a span of 15 bases.

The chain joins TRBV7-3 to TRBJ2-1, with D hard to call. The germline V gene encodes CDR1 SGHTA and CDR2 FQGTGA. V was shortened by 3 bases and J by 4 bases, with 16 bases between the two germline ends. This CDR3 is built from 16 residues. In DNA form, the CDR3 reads TGTGCCAGCAGCTTCTATACAGTCGTTAAATACAATGAGCAGTTCTTC. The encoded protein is CASSFYTVVKYNEQFF.